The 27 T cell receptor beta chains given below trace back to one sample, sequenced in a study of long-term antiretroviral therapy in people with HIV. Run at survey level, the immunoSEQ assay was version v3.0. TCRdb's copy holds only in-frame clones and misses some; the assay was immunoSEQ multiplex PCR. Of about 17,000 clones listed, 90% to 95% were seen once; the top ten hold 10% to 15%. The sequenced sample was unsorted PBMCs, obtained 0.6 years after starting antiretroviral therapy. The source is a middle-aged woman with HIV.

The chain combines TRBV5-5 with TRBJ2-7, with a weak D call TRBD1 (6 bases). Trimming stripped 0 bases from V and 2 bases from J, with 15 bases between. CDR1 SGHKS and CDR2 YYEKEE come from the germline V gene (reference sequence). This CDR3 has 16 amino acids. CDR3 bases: TGTGCCAGCAGCTTGGGTACCAGGGGCCGAACCTACGAGCAGTACTTC. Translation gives CASSLGTRGRTYEQYF. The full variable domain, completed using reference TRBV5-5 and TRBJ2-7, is DAGVTQSPTHLIKTRGQQVTLRCSPISGHKSVSWYQQVLGQGPQFIFQYYEKEERGRGNFPDRFSARQFPNYSSELNVNALLLGDSALYLCASSLGTRGRTYEQYFGPGTRLTVT.

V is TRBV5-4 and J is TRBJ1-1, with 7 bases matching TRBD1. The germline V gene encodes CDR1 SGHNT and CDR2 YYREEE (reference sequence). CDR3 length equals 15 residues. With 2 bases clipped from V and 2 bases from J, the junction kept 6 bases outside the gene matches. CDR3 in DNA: TGTGCCAGCAGCTTCGGCGGACAGGTAAACACTGAAGCTTTCTTT. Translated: CASSFGGQVNTEAFF.

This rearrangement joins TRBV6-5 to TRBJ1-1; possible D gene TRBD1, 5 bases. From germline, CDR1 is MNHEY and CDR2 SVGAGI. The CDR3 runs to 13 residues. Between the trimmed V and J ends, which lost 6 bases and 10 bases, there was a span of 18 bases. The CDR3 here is CASRLGETGRAFF. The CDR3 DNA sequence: TGTGCCAGCAGACTCGGTGAAACAGGCAGAGCTTTCTTT.

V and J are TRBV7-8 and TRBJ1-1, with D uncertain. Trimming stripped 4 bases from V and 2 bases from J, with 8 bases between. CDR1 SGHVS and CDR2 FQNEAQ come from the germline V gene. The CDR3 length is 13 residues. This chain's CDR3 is CASSSTYNTEAFF. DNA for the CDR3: TGTGCCAGCAGCTCGACGTACAACACTGAAGCTTTCTTT.

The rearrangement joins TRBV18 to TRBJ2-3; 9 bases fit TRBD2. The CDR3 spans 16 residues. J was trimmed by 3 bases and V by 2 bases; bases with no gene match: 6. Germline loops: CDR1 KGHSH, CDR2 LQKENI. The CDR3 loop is CASSPVAGGPTDTQYF. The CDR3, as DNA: TGTGCCAGCTCACCAGTGGCGGGGGGGCCTACAGATACGCAGTATTTT.

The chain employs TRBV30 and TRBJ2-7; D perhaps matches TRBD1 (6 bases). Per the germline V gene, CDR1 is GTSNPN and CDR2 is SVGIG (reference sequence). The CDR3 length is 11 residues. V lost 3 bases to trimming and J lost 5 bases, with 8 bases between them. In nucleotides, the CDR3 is TGTGCCTGGAGCAGGGGACACGAGCAGTACTTC. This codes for CAWSRGHEQYF.

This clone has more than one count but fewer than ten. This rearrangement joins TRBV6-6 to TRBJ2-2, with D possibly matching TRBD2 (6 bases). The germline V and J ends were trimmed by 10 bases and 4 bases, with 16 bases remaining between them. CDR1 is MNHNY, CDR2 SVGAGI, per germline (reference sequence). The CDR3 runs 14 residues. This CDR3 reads CATKGQGGTGELFF. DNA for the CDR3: TGTGCCACCAAGGGGCAGGGAGGCACCGGGGAGCTGTTTTTT.

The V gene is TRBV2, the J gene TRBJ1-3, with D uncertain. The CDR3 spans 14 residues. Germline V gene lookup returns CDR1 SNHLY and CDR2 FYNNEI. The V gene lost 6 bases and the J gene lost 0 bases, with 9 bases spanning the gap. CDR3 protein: CASREQSSGNTIYF. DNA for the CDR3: TGTGCCAGCAGAGAACAGAGCTCTGGAAACACCATATATTTT.

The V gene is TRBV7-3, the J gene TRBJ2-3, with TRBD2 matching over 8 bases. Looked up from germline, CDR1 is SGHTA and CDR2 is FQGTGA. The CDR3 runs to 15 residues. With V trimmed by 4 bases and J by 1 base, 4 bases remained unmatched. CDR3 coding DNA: TGTGCCAGCAGCTCGGGGGGGCCCGGCACAGATACGCAGTATTTT. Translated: CASSSGGPGTDTQYF.

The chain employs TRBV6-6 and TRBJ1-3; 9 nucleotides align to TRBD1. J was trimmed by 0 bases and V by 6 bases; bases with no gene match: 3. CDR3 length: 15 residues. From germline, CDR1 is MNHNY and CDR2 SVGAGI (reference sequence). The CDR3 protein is CASSRQGDSGNTIYF. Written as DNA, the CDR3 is TGTGCCAGCAGCCGACAGGGGGACTCTGGAAACACCATATATTTT.

The CDR3 is CASSRGGEKLFF. For the CDR3, the DNA is TGTGCCAGCAGCCGCGGCGGGGAAAAACTGTTTTTT. V gene TRBV11-2 combines with J gene TRBJ1-4, with D hard to call. The CDR3 is 12 amino acids. V lost 5 bases, J lost 8 bases, and 9 bases lay in between. Germline CDR1 and CDR2: SGHAT and FQNNGV.

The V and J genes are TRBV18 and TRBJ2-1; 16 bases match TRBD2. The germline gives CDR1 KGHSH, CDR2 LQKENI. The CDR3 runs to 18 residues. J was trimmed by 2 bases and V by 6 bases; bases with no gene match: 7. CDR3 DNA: TGTGCCAGCTCTACCGGGACTAGCGGGGGGGCCGCCTACAATGAGCAGTTCTTC. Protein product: CASSTGTSGGAAYNEQFF.

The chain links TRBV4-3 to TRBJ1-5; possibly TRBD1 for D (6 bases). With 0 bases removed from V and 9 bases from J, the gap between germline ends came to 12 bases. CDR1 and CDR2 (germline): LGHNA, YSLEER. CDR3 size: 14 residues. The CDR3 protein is CASSQDLGGWPQHF. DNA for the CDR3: TGCGCCAGCAGCCAAGACCTAGGGGGGTGGCCCCAGCATTTT.

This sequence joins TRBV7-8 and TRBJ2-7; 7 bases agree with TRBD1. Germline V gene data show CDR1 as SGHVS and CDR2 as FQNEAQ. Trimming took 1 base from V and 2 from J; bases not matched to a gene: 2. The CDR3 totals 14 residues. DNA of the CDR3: TGTGCCAGCAGCTTAGGAGGGGGCGCCTACGAGCAGTACTTC. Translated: CASSLGGGAYEQYF.

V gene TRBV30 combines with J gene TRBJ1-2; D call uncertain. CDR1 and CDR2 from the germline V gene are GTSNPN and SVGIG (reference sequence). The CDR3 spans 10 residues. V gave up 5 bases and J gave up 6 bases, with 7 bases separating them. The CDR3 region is CAWGLDGYTF. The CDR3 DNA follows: TGTGCCTGGGGCCTTGATGGCTACACCTTC.

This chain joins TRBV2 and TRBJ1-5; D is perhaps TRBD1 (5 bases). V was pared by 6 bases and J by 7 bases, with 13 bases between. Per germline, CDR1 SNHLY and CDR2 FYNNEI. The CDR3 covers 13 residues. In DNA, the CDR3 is TGTGCCAGCAGAACCAGGGCTTACCAGCCCCAGCATTTT. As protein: CASRTRAYQPQHF.

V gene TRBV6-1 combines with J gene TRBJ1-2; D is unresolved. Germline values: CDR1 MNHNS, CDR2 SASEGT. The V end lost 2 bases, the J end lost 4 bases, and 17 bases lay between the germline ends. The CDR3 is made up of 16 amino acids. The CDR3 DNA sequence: TGTGCCAGCAGTGAACCTTCGGGGTCCTCCTTCTATGGCTACACCTTC. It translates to CASSEPSGSSFYGYTF.

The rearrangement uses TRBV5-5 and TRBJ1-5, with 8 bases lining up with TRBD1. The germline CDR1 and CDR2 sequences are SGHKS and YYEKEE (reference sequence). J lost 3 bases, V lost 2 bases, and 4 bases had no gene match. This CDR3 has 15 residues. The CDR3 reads CASSFGQGINQPQHF. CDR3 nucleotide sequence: TGTGCCAGCAGCTTTGGACAGGGAATCAATCAGCCCCAGCATTTT.

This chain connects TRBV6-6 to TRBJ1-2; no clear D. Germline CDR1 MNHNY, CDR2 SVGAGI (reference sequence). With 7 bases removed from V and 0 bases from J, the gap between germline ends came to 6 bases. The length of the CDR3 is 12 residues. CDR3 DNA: TGTGCCAGCACGATATCTAACTATGGCTACACCTTC. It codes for CASTISNYGYTF.

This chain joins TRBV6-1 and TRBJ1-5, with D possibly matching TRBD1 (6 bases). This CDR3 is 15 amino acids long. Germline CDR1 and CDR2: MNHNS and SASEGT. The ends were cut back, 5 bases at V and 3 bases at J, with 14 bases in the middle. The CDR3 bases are TGTGCCAGCAGTTCCCCGACAGGCCTCAATCAGCCCCAGCATTTT. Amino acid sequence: CASSSPTGLNQPQHF.

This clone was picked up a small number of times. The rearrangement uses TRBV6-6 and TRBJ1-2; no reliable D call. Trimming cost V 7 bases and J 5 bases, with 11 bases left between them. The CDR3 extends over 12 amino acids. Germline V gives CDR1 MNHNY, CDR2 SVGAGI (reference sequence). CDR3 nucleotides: TGTGCCAGCACTCCGGACGGTTATGGCTACACCTTC. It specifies CASTPDGYGYTF.

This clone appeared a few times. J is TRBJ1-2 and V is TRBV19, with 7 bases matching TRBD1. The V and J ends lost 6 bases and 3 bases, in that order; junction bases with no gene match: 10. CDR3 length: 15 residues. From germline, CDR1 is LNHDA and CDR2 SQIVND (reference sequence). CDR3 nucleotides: TGTGCCAGTAGCCCCGCGGAAGGGGGCGACTATGGCTACACCTTC. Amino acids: CASSPAEGGDYGYTF.

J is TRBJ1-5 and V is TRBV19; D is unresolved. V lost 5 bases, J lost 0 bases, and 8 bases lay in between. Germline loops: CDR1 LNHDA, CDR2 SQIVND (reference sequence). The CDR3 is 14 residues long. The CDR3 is CASSFKGSNQPQHF. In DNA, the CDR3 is TGTGCCAGTAGTTTTAAGGGTAGCAATCAGCCCCAGCATTTT.

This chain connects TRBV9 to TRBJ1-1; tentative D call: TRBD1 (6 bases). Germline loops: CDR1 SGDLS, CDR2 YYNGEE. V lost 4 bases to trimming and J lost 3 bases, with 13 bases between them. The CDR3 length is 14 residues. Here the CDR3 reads CASSPYRVYTEAFF. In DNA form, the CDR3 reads TGTGCCAGCAGCCCATACAGGGTTTACACTGAAGCTTTCTTT.

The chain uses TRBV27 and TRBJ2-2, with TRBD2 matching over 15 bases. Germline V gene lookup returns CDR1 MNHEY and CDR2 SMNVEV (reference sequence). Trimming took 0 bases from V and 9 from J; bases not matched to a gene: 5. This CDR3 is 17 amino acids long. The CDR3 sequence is CASSLSGTSGGRWELFF. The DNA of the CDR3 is TGTGCCAGCAGTTTATCCGGGACTAGCGGGGGGCGGTGGGAGCTGTTTTTT.

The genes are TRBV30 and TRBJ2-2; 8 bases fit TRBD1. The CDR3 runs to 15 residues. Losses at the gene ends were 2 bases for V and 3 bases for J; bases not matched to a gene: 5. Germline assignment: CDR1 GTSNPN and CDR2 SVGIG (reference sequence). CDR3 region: CAWSRDRLDTGELFF. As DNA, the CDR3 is TGTGCCTGGAGTAGGGACAGGTTGGACACCGGGGAGCTGTTTTTT.

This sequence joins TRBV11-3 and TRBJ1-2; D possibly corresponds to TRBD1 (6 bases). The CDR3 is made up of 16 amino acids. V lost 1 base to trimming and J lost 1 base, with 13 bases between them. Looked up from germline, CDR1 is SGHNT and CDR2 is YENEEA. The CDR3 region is CASSLVTTGDNYGYTF. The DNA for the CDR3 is TGTGCCAGCAGCTTAGTTACGACAGGAGATAACTATGGCTACACCTTC.